Listed here is a single T cell receptor beta chain. This specimen comes from a study of OX40 agonist ivuxolimab in advanced cancers. This CDR3 comprises 11 residues. V was cut by 7 bases and J by 6 bases, with 10 bases left in between. Germline loops: CDR1 DFQATT, CDR2 SNEGSKA (reference sequence). Sequencing was performed with immunoSEQ multiplex PCR; in TCRdb, only in-frame clones are kept and a portion is missing. The table includes roughly 48,000 clones, approximately 81% detected once. The receptor comes from an adult with an advanced solid tumor such as melanoma, head and neck, liver or kidney cancer. This chain links TRBV20-1 with TRBJ2-1; possible D gene TRBD2, 6 bases. Sequencing was performed on CD4+ or CD8+ T cells sorted from blood, taken in a trial of the OX40 agonist ivuxolimab. CDR3 region: CSGRGSNEQFF. The CDR3 DNA reads as TGCAGTGGGAGGGGCTCCAATGAGCAGTTCTTC.